A selection of T cell receptor beta chains follows, all from one sample in a study of cytomegalovirus exposure and HLA in healthy donors. Measured with immunoSEQ multiplex PCR; TCRdb has only the in-frame clones, and not every one. The table has roughly 130,000 clones, roughly two thirds seen once. The sample taken for sequencing was PBMCs. These receptors originate from a young man in good health and CMV-seropositive. CDR3s include the opening cysteine and the closing phenylalanine or tryptophan. A D gene is named only where the DNA matches it firmly. Size values are once, few and many counts, or a class for expanded clones, and some rows have none.

d_call: .; v_call: TRBV5-4; cdr3_length: 14; clone_size: few; j_call: TRBJ1-6; cdr3_nt: TGTGCCAGCAGCTTGTCCGGGGGGGATTCACCCCTCCACTTT; cdr3_aa: CASSLSGGDSPLHF
d_call: TRBD1; v_call: TRBV29-1; cdr3_length: 14; clone_size: few; j_call: TRBJ2-7; cdr3_nt: TGCAGCGTTGAACCCCGACAGGGTTCCCACGAGCAGTACTTC; cdr3_aa: CSVEPRQGSHEQYF
d_call: .; v_call: TRBV29-1; cdr3_length: 14; clone_size: once; j_call: TRBJ1-1; cdr3_nt: TGCAGCGTTGAATGGGGTGCAGGGGAATCTGAAGCTTTCTTT; cdr3_aa: CSVEWGAGESEAFF
d_call: .; v_call: TRBV29-1; cdr3_length: 12; clone_size: .; j_call: TRBJ2-1; cdr3_nt: TGCAGCGGGGACTTCTCCTACAATGAGCAGTTCTTC; cdr3_aa: CSGDFSYNEQFF
d_call: .; v_call: TRBV28; cdr3_length: 21; clone_size: few; j_call: TRBJ1-5; cdr3_nt: TGTGCCAGCAGTCCATCACTCTCTCTGACAGATCACCCGTTCGAGGATCAGCCCCAGCATTTT; cdr3_aa: CASSPSLSLTDHPFEDQPQHF
d_call: TRBD1; v_call: TRBV29-1; cdr3_length: 12; clone_size: .; j_call: TRBJ1-2; cdr3_nt: TGCAGCGGAAGACAGGGGTGGGGTGGCTACACCTTC; cdr3_aa: CSGRQGWGGYTF
d_call: .; v_call: TRBV6-5; cdr3_length: 16; clone_size: .; j_call: TRBJ2-7; cdr3_nt: TGTGCCAGCAGTTATTTGCTCTCGGACACCACCTACGAGCAGTACTTC; cdr3_aa: CASSYLLSDTTYEQYF
d_call: .; v_call: TRBV4-2; cdr3_length: 12; clone_size: .; j_call: TRBJ1-5; cdr3_nt: TGTGCCAGCAGCCAAGATGAGGGGCCCCAGCATTTT; cdr3_aa: CASSQDEGPQHF
d_call: .; v_call: TRBV29-1; cdr3_length: 11; clone_size: few; j_call: TRBJ1-1; cdr3_nt: TGCAGCGGCGGAGAGGGCCCTGAAGCTTTCTTT; cdr3_aa: CSGGEGPEAFF
d_call: TRBD1; v_call: TRBV5-6; cdr3_length: 18; clone_size: .; j_call: TRBJ2-7; cdr3_nt: TGTGCCAGCAGCTTGGGCTGGGTCCGGGACAGGGGGCGCGAAGAGCAGTACTTC; cdr3_aa: CASSLGWVRDRGREEQYF
d_call: .; v_call: TRBV2; cdr3_length: 13; clone_size: .; j_call: TRBJ2-5; cdr3_nt: TGTGCCAGCGGTAGTCTCCTGCAAGAGACCCAGTACTTC; cdr3_aa: CASGSLLQETQYF
d_call: .; v_call: TRBV6-5; cdr3_length: 13; clone_size: .; j_call: TRBJ1-5; cdr3_nt: TGTGCCAGCAGCGACGACGGGTGGAAGCCCCAGCATTTT; cdr3_aa: CASSDDGWKPQHF
d_call: .; v_call: TRBV5-1; cdr3_length: 13; clone_size: .; j_call: TRBJ1-2; cdr3_nt: TGCGCCAGCAGCACCTCCGGGGGTTATGGCTACACCTTC; cdr3_aa: CASSTSGGYGYTF
d_call: .; v_call: TRBV12-5; cdr3_length: 16; clone_size: .; j_call: TRBJ2-1; cdr3_nt: TGTGCTAGTGGTTTATTTCCATCGGGAGACTACAATGAGCAGTTCTTC; cdr3_aa: CASGLFPSGDYNEQFF
d_call: .; v_call: TRBV27; cdr3_length: 13; clone_size: .; j_call: TRBJ2-2; cdr3_nt: TGTGCCAGCGAACGACGAGGCAGCGGGGAGCTGTTTTTT; cdr3_aa: CASERRGSGELFF
d_call: TRBD2; v_call: TRBV18; cdr3_length: 15; clone_size: .; j_call: TRBJ2-7; cdr3_nt: TGTGCCAGCTCACCACCCGGGACTAGCGGTTACGAGCAGTACTTC; cdr3_aa: CASSPPGTSGYEQYF
d_call: TRBD2; v_call: TRBV9; cdr3_length: 16; clone_size: .; j_call: TRBJ2-2; cdr3_nt: TGTGCCAGCAGCGTTGGGCTAGCGGGAGCGGGCGGGGAGCTGTTTTTT; cdr3_aa: CASSVGLAGAGGELFF
d_call: .; v_call: TRBV5-1; cdr3_length: 14; clone_size: .; j_call: TRBJ2-7; cdr3_nt: TGCGCCAGCAGCTTGGGGGGGCTCTTCGGAGAGCAGTACTTC; cdr3_aa: CASSLGGLFGEQYF
d_call: TRBD1; v_call: TRBV2; cdr3_length: 14; clone_size: once; j_call: TRBJ1-4; cdr3_nt: TGTGCCAGCGAAGAGGACAGGGTTAGCGAAAAACTGTTTTTT; cdr3_aa: CASEEDRVSEKLFF
d_call: TRBD1; v_call: TRBV7-9; cdr3_length: 18; clone_size: .; j_call: TRBJ2-6; cdr3_nt: TGTGCCAGCAGCTTAGGCAGCTCAGGGGGCGCTGGGGCCAACGTCCTGACTTTC; cdr3_aa: CASSLGSSGGAGANVLTF
d_call: .; v_call: TRBV5-5; cdr3_length: 14; clone_size: few; j_call: TRBJ1-2; cdr3_nt: TGTGCCAGCAGCCCCCGGGACACTTACTATGGCTACACCTTC; cdr3_aa: CASSPRDTYYGYTF
d_call: TRBD2; v_call: TRBV5-6; cdr3_length: 19; clone_size: .; j_call: TRBJ2-2; cdr3_nt: TGTGCCAGCAGCTTGGACCGCGGGAGAAGCGTTTTAAGGGGCGGGGAGCTGTTTTTT; cdr3_aa: CASSLDRGRSVLRGGELFF
d_call: TRBD2; v_call: TRBV7-6; cdr3_length: 15; clone_size: .; j_call: TRBJ2-1; cdr3_nt: TGTGCCAGCAGCTTAAGCGGGGGCGCGAGGAATGAGCAGTTCTTC; cdr3_aa: CASSLSGGARNEQFF
d_call: TRBD1; v_call: TRBV18; cdr3_length: 16; clone_size: .; j_call: TRBJ1-3; cdr3_nt: TGTGCCAGCTCCCCTCGGACAGGGGGCTCTGGAAACACCATATATTTT; cdr3_aa: CASSPRTGGSGNTIYF
d_call: .; v_call: TRBV29-1; cdr3_length: 12; clone_size: .; j_call: TRBJ2-5; cdr3_nt: TGCAGCGTTAACGAGGGAGAAGAGACCCAGTACTTC; cdr3_aa: CSVNEGEETQYF
d_call: .; v_call: TRBV6-6; cdr3_length: 15; clone_size: .; j_call: TRBJ1-1; cdr3_nt: TGTGCCAGCAGTTACTCGAGGGGGTCGAACACTGAAGCTTTCTTT; cdr3_aa: CASSYSRGSNTEAFF
d_call: .; v_call: TRBV7-2; cdr3_length: 12; clone_size: .; j_call: TRBJ1-5; cdr3_nt: TGTGCCAGCAGCCCCGGGTATCAGCCCCAGCATTTT; cdr3_aa: CASSPGYQPQHF
d_call: TRBD1; v_call: TRBV12-5; cdr3_length: 16; clone_size: .; j_call: TRBJ2-7; cdr3_nt: TGTGCTAGTGGTTTGGGAACAGGGGGCCCGTCCTACGAGCAGTACTTC; cdr3_aa: CASGLGTGGPSYEQYF
d_call: TRBD2; v_call: TRBV6-1; cdr3_length: 14; clone_size: .; j_call: TRBJ2-2; cdr3_nt: TGTGCCAGCAGACTAGCGAGTAACACCGGGGAGCTGTTTTTT; cdr3_aa: CASRLASNTGELFF
d_call: .; v_call: TRBV2; cdr3_length: 14; clone_size: .; j_call: TRBJ1-1; cdr3_nt: TGTGCCAGCAGTTACTCGGGGAGGATCACTGAAGCTTTCTTT; cdr3_aa: CASSYSGRITEAFF
d_call: .; v_call: TRBV2; cdr3_length: 18; clone_size: .; j_call: TRBJ2-2; cdr3_nt: TGTGCCAGCAGCGCGCCCACTTGGGGGGTTTGGGATGTCGGGGAGCTGTTTTTT; cdr3_aa: CASSAPTWGVWDVGELFF
d_call: .; v_call: TRBV2; cdr3_length: 16; clone_size: .; j_call: TRBJ2-7; cdr3_nt: TGTGCCAGCAGTACCTCCCTAGCGCCTGGATGGGACGAGCAGTACTTC; cdr3_aa: CASSTSLAPGWDEQYF
d_call: .; v_call: TRBV7-2; cdr3_length: 12; clone_size: .; j_call: TRBJ2-3; cdr3_nt: TGTGCCAGCAGCTTAGTGGCAGTTACGCAGTATTTT; cdr3_aa: CASSLVAVTQYF
d_call: .; v_call: TRBV19; cdr3_length: 11; clone_size: .; j_call: TRBJ1-4; cdr3_nt: TGTGCCAGTCGTTTTGATGAAAAACTGTTTTTT; cdr3_aa: CASRFDEKLFF
d_call: TRBD1; v_call: TRBV5-1; cdr3_length: 14; clone_size: .; j_call: TRBJ1-6; cdr3_nt: TGCGCCAGCAGCTTGGGACAGGGGAATTCACCCCTCCACTTT; cdr3_aa: CASSLGQGNSPLHF
d_call: .; v_call: TRBV6-5; cdr3_length: 15; clone_size: .; j_call: TRBJ1-5; cdr3_nt: TGTGCCAGCAGACCATCGTGGACAGCGCCTTCCCTCCAGCATTTT; cdr3_aa: CASRPSWTAPSLQHF
d_call: TRBD1; v_call: TRBV5-7; cdr3_length: 16; clone_size: .; j_call: TRBJ2-7; cdr3_nt: TGTGCCAGCAGCTTGCCCCAGGACAGGGCAAGTTCCGAGCAGTACTTC; cdr3_aa: CASSLPQDRASSEQYF
d_call: TRBD1; v_call: TRBV7-9; cdr3_length: 14; clone_size: .; j_call: TRBJ1-5; cdr3_nt: TGTGCCAGCAGTACTGGACAGGGCAATCAGCCCCAGCATTTT; cdr3_aa: CASSTGQGNQPQHF